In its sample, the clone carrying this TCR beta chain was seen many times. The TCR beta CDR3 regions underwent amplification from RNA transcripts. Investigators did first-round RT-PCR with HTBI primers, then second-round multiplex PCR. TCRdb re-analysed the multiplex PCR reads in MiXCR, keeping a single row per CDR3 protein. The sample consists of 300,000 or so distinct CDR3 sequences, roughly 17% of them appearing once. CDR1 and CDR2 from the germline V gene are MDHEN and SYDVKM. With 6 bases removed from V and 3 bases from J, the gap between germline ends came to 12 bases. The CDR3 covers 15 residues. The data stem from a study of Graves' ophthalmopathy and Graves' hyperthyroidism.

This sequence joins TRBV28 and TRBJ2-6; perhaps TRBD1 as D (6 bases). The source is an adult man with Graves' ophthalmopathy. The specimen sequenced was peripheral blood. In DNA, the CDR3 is TGTGCCAGCAGGCCACAGGGCAGTGGGGCCAACGTCCTGACTTTC. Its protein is CASRPQGSGANVLTF.